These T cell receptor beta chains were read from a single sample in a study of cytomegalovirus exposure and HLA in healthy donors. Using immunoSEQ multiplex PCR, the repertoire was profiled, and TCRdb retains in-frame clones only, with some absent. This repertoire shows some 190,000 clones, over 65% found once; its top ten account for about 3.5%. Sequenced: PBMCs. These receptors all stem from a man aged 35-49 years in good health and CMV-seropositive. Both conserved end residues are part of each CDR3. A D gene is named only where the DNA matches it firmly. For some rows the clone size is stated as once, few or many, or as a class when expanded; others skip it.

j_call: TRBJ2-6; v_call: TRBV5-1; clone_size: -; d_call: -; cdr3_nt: TGCGCCAGCAGCTTGTGGTGGTCGGCTAGCAGAGCCCACTCTGGGGCCAACGTCCTGACTTTC; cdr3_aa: CASSLWWSASRAHSGANVLTF
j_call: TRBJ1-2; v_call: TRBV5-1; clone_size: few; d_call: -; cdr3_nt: TGCGCCAGCGCGCCCTCCATTCTGGTCTATGGCTACACCTTC; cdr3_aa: CASAPSILVYGYTF
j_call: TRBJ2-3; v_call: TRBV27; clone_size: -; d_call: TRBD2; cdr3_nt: TGTGCCAGCAGGAGGGATAGCGGGGGGACTAGCACAGATACGCAGTATTTT; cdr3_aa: CASRRDSGGTSTDTQYF
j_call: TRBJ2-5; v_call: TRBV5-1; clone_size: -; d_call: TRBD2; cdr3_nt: TGCGCCAGCAAGAGCGGGGGGGCCCCGGAGACCCAGTACTTC; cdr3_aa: CASKSGGAPETQYF
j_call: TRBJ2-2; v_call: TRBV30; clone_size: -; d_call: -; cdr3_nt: TGTGCCTGGAGTGTAATCGACAGGGACTCCGGGGAGCTGTTTTTT; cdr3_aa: CAWSVIDRDSGELFF
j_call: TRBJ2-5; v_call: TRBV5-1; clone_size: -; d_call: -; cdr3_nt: TGCGCCAGCAGTTGGGGCGCGGGAACACAAGAGACCCAGTACTTC; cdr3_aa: CASSWGAGTQETQYF
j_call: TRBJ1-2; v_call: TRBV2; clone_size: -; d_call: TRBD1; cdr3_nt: TGTGCCAGCAAACAGGGGAACTATGGCTACACCTTC; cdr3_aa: CASKQGNYGYTF
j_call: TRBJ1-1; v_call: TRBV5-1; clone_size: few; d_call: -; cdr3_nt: TGCGCCAGCAAGGAGACAGCGAACACTGAAGCTTTCTTT; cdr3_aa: CASKETANTEAFF
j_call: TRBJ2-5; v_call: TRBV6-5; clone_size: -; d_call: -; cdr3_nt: TGTGCCAGCAGTTACTCAGGGGGTCGAGAGACCCAGTACTTC; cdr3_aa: CASSYSGGRETQYF
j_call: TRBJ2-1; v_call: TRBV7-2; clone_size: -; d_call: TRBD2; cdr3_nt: TGTGCCCAGCGGGGAGCGGCGGAGCGGCCCAATGAGCAGTTCTTC; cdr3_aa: CAQRGAAERPNEQFF
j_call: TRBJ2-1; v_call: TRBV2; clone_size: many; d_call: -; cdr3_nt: TGTGCCAGCAGTGAAAGCGGACTCGACGGGTTCTTC; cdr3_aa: CASSESGLDGFF
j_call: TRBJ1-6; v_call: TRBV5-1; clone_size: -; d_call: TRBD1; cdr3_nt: TGCGCCAGCAGCTCTTCGGGACAGGGTCGTTCACCCCTCCACTTT; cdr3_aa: CASSSSGQGRSPLHF
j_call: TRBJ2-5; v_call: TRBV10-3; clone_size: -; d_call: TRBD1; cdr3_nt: TGTGCCATCAGTGAGTCGGGACAGGGTCAAGAGACCCAGTACTTC; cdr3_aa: CAISESGQGQETQYF
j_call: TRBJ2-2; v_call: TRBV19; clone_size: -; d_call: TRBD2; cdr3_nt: TGTGCCAGTAGCCCCGCGGGACTAGCGGGAGGTACCGGGGAGCTGTTTTTT; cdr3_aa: CASSPAGLAGGTGELFF
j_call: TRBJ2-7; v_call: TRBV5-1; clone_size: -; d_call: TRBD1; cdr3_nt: TGCGCCAGCAGCTCCTGGACAGGGGCCCCCCGCGAGCAGTACTTC; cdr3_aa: CASSSWTGAPREQYF
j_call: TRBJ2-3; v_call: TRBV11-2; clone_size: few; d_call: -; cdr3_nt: TGTGCCAGCAGCCAGGAGGGCGGGATACGCCGGGGTACGCAGTATTTT; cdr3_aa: CASSQEGGIRRGTQYF
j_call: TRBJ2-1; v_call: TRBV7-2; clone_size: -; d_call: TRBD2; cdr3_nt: TGTGCCAGCAGCTTAGGACTAGCGGGAGGAATTTCCTACAATGAGCAGTTCTTC; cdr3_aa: CASSLGLAGGISYNEQFF
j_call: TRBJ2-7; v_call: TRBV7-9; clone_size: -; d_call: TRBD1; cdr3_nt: TGTGCCAGCAGCCCCCGGACAGGGCTCGAGCAGTACTTC; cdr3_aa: CASSPRTGLEQYF
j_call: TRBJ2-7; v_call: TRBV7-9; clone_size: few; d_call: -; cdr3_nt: TGTGCCAGCAGCCACGCCTTAGGAGGAAGATACTACGAGCAGTACTTC; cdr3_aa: CASSHALGGRYYEQYF